These T cell receptor beta chains were read from a single sample in a study of radiotherapy plus CTLA-4 blockade in lung cancer. Assay: immunoSEQ multiplex PCR; the TCRdb copy retains only in-frame clones and omits some. The data contain 50,000 to 65,000 clones, about 76% of them seen just once; the ten biggest clones take up about 8%. This specimen was peripheral blood, taken from a patient treated with radiotherapy plus ipilimumab. These receptors originate from a human donor with non-small cell lung cancer who had a complete response to radiotherapy plus ipilimumab. Both conserved end residues are part of each CDR3. D genes are given only for firm matches. The listing skips clone size in some rows; elsewhere it reads once, few, many or a size class.

D gene	J gene	clone size	V gene	CDR3 DNA	CDR3 protein
.	TRBJ1-1	few	TRBV6-6	TGTGCCAGCAGTTACTCGGGGGGGCTTGGCACTGAAGCTTTCTTT	CASSYSGGLGTEAFF
.	TRBJ2-3	.	TRBV5-4	TGTGCCAGCAGCCTTCAGGCAGGCTCCCAAGATACGCAGTATTTT	CASSLQAGSQDTQYF
.	TRBJ2-3	once	TRBV12-5	TGTGCTAGTGGTTTGTTCCGGGACTCGCAGTATTTT	CASGLFRDSQYF
TRBD1	TRBJ1-1	.	TRBV5-1	TGCGCCAGCAGCTCACAGGGGCCCACCACTGAAGCTTTCTTT	CASSSQGPTTEAFF
TRBD1	TRBJ1-2	.	TRBV11-3	TGTGCCAGCAGCCCTTTGAGGACAGGGGGCGCGGGGGGCTACACCTTC	CASSPLRTGGAGGYTF
.	TRBJ1-3	.	TRBV6-5	TGTGCCAGCAGTTACAAGGAAGGGACTTCTGGAAACACCATATATTTT	CASSYKEGTSGNTIYF
TRBD2	TRBJ2-1	.	TRBV7-9	TGTGCCAGCAGCCCGCGAACCGGGACTAGCGGGGCAACAGTGTATGAGCAGTTCTTC	CASSPRTGTSGATVYEQFF
.	TRBJ2-4	.	TRBV6-5	TGTGCCAGCAGTATTAGTATAGCCAAAAACATTCAGTACTTC	CASSISIAKNIQYF
.	TRBJ1-5	.	TRBV11-2	TGTGCCAGCAGCTTAGTCGGGAGGCTAGGACAGCCCCAGCATTTT	CASSLVGRLGQPQHF
TRBD1	TRBJ2-5	.	TRBV6-5	TGTGCCAGCACCCAGGGGGCTAGGGAGACCCAGTACTTC	CASTQGARETQYF
TRBD1	TRBJ1-2	.	TRBV18	TGTGCCAGCTCACTCGACAGGGGGCAAGGCTACACCTTC	CASSLDRGQGYTF
.	TRBJ1-2	.	TRBV30	TGTGCCTGGAGCCGCCCTGGGGCGGGGGCCTATGGCTACACCTTC	CAWSRPGAGAYGYTF
.	TRBJ2-7	.	TRBV10-3	TGTGCCATCGGGCTTACTTACGAGCAGTACTTC	CAIGLTYEQYF